These 32 T cell receptor beta chains were all obtained from the same sample, sequenced in a study of blood T cell dynamics during melanoma immunotherapy. Time point here: week 3, after first cycle of checkpoint inhibitor. Data came from immunoSEQ multiplex PCR; TCRdb stores just in-frame clones and leaves some out. The data contain roughly 30,000 clones, 75% to 90% of them seen just once; the ten biggest clones take up 10%. The sample here was blood, taken from a patient treated with checkpoint blockade. The receptor set was obtained from a human donor with melanoma.

The chain is built from TRBV27 and TRBJ1-1; 7 bases match TRBD1. This CDR3 comprises 14 residues. The germline V gene has CDR1 MNHEY and CDR2 SMNVEV (reference sequence). The trim removed 2 bases at V and 2 bases at J, leaving 2 bases unmatched. CDR3 residues: CASSLQGVNTEAFF. CDR3 in DNA: TGTGCCAGCAGTTTACAGGGGGTTAACACTGAAGCTTTCTTT.

J is TRBJ2-1 and V is TRBV5-5; 7 nucleotides align to TRBD2. Germline trimming cut 4 bases from V and 4 bases from J; bases unmatched to any gene: 5. Germline CDR1 is SGHKS and CDR2 is YYEKEE (reference sequence). CDR3 length: 14 residues. For the CDR3, the DNA is TGTGCCAGCAGCGACCGGGACTATTACAATGAGCAGTTCTTC. Translated, it gives CASSDRDYYNEQFF.

This clone appeared once. CDR3: CASSSAPGQGSGYTF. The CDR3 bases are TGCGCCAGCAGCTCTGCACCGGGACAGGGTTCGGGCTACACCTTC. The rearrangement links TRBV5-1 to TRBJ1-2; 9 positions agree with TRBD1. From germline, CDR1 is SGHRS and CDR2 YFSETQ. Germline trimming cut 3 bases from V and 8 bases from J; bases unmatched to any gene: 11. The CDR3 is made up of 15 amino acids. The whole variable domain, filled in from reference TRBV5-1 and TRBJ1-2, reads KAGVTQTPRYLIKTRGQQVTLSCSPISGHRSVSWYQQTPGQGLQFLFEYFSETQRNKGNFPGRFSGRQFSNSRSEMNVSTLELGDSALYLCASSSAPGQGSGYTFGSGTRLTVV.

CDR3: CASSGDSEQFF. CDR3 nucleotides: TGTGCCAGCAGCGGAGACTCCGAGCAGTTCTTC. The chain combines TRBV9 with TRBJ2-1; D remains unclear. This CDR3 is 11 amino acids long. Germline V gene lookup returns CDR1 SGDLS and CDR2 YYNGEE. V was trimmed by 3 bases and J by 10 bases, leaving 8 bases between them.

The rearrangement uses TRBV7-2 and TRBJ2-3; 12 bases match TRBD2. This CDR3 has 15 residues. J was trimmed by 5 bases and V by 4 bases; bases with no gene match: 4. Germline V gene sequence: CDR1 SGHTA, CDR2 FQGNSA. For the CDR3, the DNA is TGTGCCAGCAGCTCCCAGACTAGCGGGGGAGATACGCAGTATTTT. This codes for CASSSQTSGGDTQYF.

J is TRBJ2-1 and V is TRBV7-2, with TRBD1 as a possible D gene (5 bases). CDR3 length: 13 residues. Deletions cut 5 bases from V and 7 bases from J, with 12 bases between. Germline values: CDR1 SGHTA, CDR2 FQGNSA. CDR3 in amino acids: CASSILGVNEQFF. In DNA, the CDR3 is TGTGCCAGCAGCATCCTAGGGGTTAATGAGCAGTTCTTC.

The chain is built from TRBV7-9 and TRBJ1-1; maybe TRBD1 (5 bases). This CDR3 has 15 residues. Trimming pared 0 bases from V and 0 bases from J, leaving 8 bases between. CDR1 and CDR2 (germline): SEHNR, FQNEAQ (reference sequence). DNA for the CDR3: TGTGCCAGCAGCTTAGCGCTAGGGGTGAACACTGAAGCTTTCTTT. Translated: CASSLALGVNTEAFF.

This chain joins TRBV27 and TRBJ2-1; 12 bases fit TRBD2. The CDR3 runs 14 residues. The J segment lost 9 bases and the V segment lost 5 bases, leaving 5 bases of the junction unmatched. Germline loops: CDR1 MNHEY, CDR2 SMNVEV (reference sequence). The CDR3 loop reads CASSETSGSPEQFF. CDR3 coding DNA: TGTGCCAGCAGTGAGACTAGCGGGAGTCCTGAGCAGTTCTTC.

The rearrangement links TRBV27 to TRBJ2-2, with D hard to call. The CDR3 consists of 15 residues. Trimming pared 1 base from V and 1 base from J, leaving 7 bases between. Germline V gene data show CDR1 as MNHEY and CDR2 as SMNVEV (reference sequence). The chain's CDR3 is CASSLYNRNTGELFF. DNA for the CDR3: TGTGCCAGCAGTTTATATAACCGGAACACCGGGGAGCTGTTTTTT.

This chain joins TRBV11-2 and TRBJ2-5; 12 bases fit TRBD2. Looked up from germline, CDR1 is SGHAT and CDR2 is FQNNGV. Unmatched junction bases numbered 7, after V lost 6 bases and J lost 5 bases. The CDR3 loop spans 15 amino acids. The CDR3 is CASSFPSGGVETQYF. The DNA for the CDR3 is TGTGCCAGCAGTTTTCCTAGCGGGGGGGTGGAGACCCAGTACTTC.

The chain recombines TRBV19 with TRBJ1-5; D is unclear. This CDR3 has 13 amino acids. Germline V gene sequence: CDR1 LNHDA, CDR2 SQIVND (reference sequence). The V and J ends lost 7 bases and 6 bases respectively, with 13 bases between them. CDR3 region: CASNRQPAQPQHF. The CDR3 bases are TGTGCCAGTAACAGACAACCAGCTCAGCCCCAGCATTTT.

By share, this clone ranks as medium-sized. This chain joins TRBV15 and TRBJ1-1; no firm D call. V was shortened by 2 bases and J by 3 bases, with 13 bases between the two germline ends. Per the germline V gene, CDR1 is LNHNV and CDR2 is YYDKDF (reference sequence). CDR3 size: 15 residues. The CDR3 DNA reads TGTGCCACCAGCAGACCGGTAGAGGGTCACACTGAAGCTTTCTTT. It specifies CATSRPVEGHTEAFF.

The chain recombines TRBV2 with TRBJ1-2, with D hard to call. Germline loops: CDR1 SNHLY, CDR2 FYNNEI. CDR3 length: 14 residues. V shed 0 bases and J shed 4 bases, with 9 bases lying between them. The CDR3 reads CASSEAAPGYGYTF. The CDR3 DNA follows: TGTGCCAGCAGTGAAGCCGCGCCTGGCTATGGCTACACCTTC. The full variable domain, in which reference TRBV2 and TRBJ1-2 provide the parts outside the CDR3, is EPEVTQTPSHQVTQMGQEVILRCVPISNHLYFYWYRQILGQKVEFLVSFYNNEISEKSEIFDDQFSVERPDGSNFTLKIRSTKLEDSAMYFCASSEAAPGYGYTFGSGTRLTVV.

The chain recombines TRBV7-9 with TRBJ1-2; D gene unclear. Trimming took 4 bases from V and 1 from J, leaving 19 bases between them. This CDR3 has 17 residues. CDR1 is SEHNR, CDR2 FQNEAQ, per germline (reference sequence). The CDR3 protein is CASSSERWTENNYGYTF. The CDR3 DNA reads as TGTGCCAGCAGCTCGGAACGGTGGACGGAGAATAACTATGGCTACACCTTC.

The chain joins TRBV28 to TRBJ1-2; D gene unclear. The V end was cut by 8 bases, the J end by 8 bases, with 3 bases between. The CDR3 sequence is 8 residues long. The germline V gene has CDR1 MDHEN and CDR2 SYDVKM. As DNA, the CDR3 is TGTGCCAGCGGAGGCTACACCTTC. This encodes CASGGYTF.

The chain recombines TRBV29-1 with TRBJ2-1; 9 bases map to TRBD2. The V gene end was trimmed by 2 bases and the J gene end by 3 bases; junction bases not matched to a gene: 14. CDR1 is SQVTM, CDR2 ANQGSEA, per germline. This CDR3 is built from 18 residues. CDR3 nucleotide sequence: TGCAGCGTTGAACTGAAGCCCAAGCGGGAGGCCGTCTACAATGAGCAGTTCTTC. It encodes CSVELKPKREAVYNEQFF.

This clone was detected a few times. The rearrangement joins TRBV4-3 to TRBJ1-2; no clear D gene. V lost 0 bases and J lost 6, with 8 bases in between. From germline, CDR1 is LGHNA and CDR2 YSLEER. The CDR3 runs to 13 residues. The DNA for the CDR3 is TGCGCCAGCAGCCAAGATGGGAATGATGGCTACACCTTC. Its translation: CASSQDGNDGYTF.

The chain combines TRBV18 with TRBJ1-1, with D possibly being TRBD1 (5 bases). Germline V gene lookup returns CDR1 KGHSH and CDR2 LQKENI. This CDR3 region has 16 residues. V lost 1 base and J lost 3, with 15 bases in between. The CDR3 DNA follows: TGTGCCAGCTCACCACTCCCGGGGCTGGAGGACACTGAAGCTTTCTTT. Amino acid sequence: CASSPLPGLEDTEAFF.

The chain employs TRBV5-4 and TRBJ2-3; TRBD2 is a possible D gene (5 bases). The CDR3 is made up of 14 amino acids. From germline, CDR1 is SGHNT and CDR2 YYREEE (reference sequence). V lost 1 base and J lost 6, with 12 bases in between. The CDR3 DNA follows: TGTGCCAGCAGCTTGCGAGGGCTTGCGGATACGCAGTATTTT. This codes for CASSLRGLADTQYF.

The chain couples TRBV4-1 to TRBJ1-2; D not resolved. The CDR3 has 15 amino acids. CDR1 and CDR2 (germline): MGHRA, YSYEKL. V gave up 1 base and J gave up 0 bases, with 9 bases separating them. CDR3 sequence: CASSQVAQANYGYTF. The DNA of the CDR3 is TGCGCCAGCAGCCAAGTAGCCCAGGCTAACTATGGCTACACCTTC.

CDR3 nucleotide sequence: TGTGCCAGCAGCTTAGTCCCCCCTCGGGGCTCTGGAAACACCATATATTTT. Protein sequence: CASSLVPPRGSGNTIYF. The chain uses TRBV7-2 and TRBJ1-3; D ambiguous. The germline V and J ends were trimmed by 1 base and 0 bases, with 13 bases remaining between them. Germline CDR1 SGHTA, CDR2 FQGNSA. The CDR3 contains 17 residues.

V gene TRBV5-1 combines with J gene TRBJ1-1; 8 positions agree with TRBD1. The CDR3 length is 17 residues. CDR1 is SGHRS and CDR2 is YFSETQ in the germline V gene. V shed 4 bases and J 0 bases; nucleotides not matched to a gene: 11. CDR3 nucleotides: TGCGCCAGCAGCCCTAGCGCAGGGGGCGTGGTGAACACTGAAGCTTTCTTT. Translated, it gives CASSPSAGGVVNTEAFF.

The genes are TRBV28 and TRBJ2-7; D is uncertain. The CDR3 totals 14 residues. Germline loops: CDR1 MDHEN, CDR2 SYDVKM. V dropped 4 bases and J dropped 7 bases, with 17 bases sitting between them. CDR3 in DNA: TGTGCCAGCAGTTACCGTTTGACCCTGGGGGAGCAGTACTTC. This encodes CASSYRLTLGEQYF.

The chain is built from TRBV27 and TRBJ2-1; D may correspond to TRBD1 or TRBD2 (7 bases each). CDR1 and CDR2 (germline): MNHEY, SMNVEV (reference sequence). This CDR3 region has 15 residues. V was cut by 3 bases and J by 5 bases, with 14 bases left in between. CDR3 bases: TGTGCCAGCAGTTTCGCAGGGGGAGGGCACAATGAGCAGTTCTTC. Translation: CASSFAGGGHNEQFF.

The chain joins TRBV30 to TRBJ2-5; D perhaps matches TRBD2 (6 bases). The CDR3 length is 15 residues. V lost 2 bases and J 5 bases, leaving 18 bases between the germline ends. Germline values: CDR1 GTSNPN, CDR2 SVGIG (reference sequence). The CDR3 here is CAWSRIRGEAETQYF. The CDR3 DNA is TGTGCCTGGAGTCGTATTCGCGGGGAGGCGGAGACCCAGTACTTC. Full variable domain (missing parts from reference TRBV30 and TRBJ2-5): SQTIHQWPATLVQPVGSPLSLECTVEGTSNPNLYWYRQAAGRGLQLLFYSVGIGQISSEVPQNLSASRPQDRQFILSSKKLLLSDSGFYLCAWSRIRGEAETQYFGPGTRLLVL.

This chain links TRBV5-5 with TRBJ2-3; weak D call: TRBD2 (6 bases). V shed 2 bases and J shed 5 bases, with 12 bases lying between them. The germline CDR1 and CDR2 sequences are SGHKS and YYEKEE (reference sequence). This CDR3 has 14 residues. Here the CDR3 reads CASSLAPGEDTQYF. CDR3 DNA sequence: TGTGCCAGCAGCTTAGCTCCGGGGGAAGATACGCAGTATTTT.

By share, this clone counts as medium-sized. The genes are TRBV11-2 and TRBJ2-7; possible D gene TRBD1, 6 bases. The V and J ends lost 4 bases and 2 bases respectively, with 15 bases between them. Germline V gives CDR1 SGHAT, CDR2 FQNNGV. The CDR3 covers 15 residues. The CDR3 nucleotides are TGTGCCAGCAGCTCTACCGGGACACAAGCCTACGAGCAGTACTTC. Protein product: CASSSTGTQAYEQYF.

This chain joins TRBV2 and TRBJ2-7, with 7 bases lining up with TRBD1. Germline V gene lookup returns CDR1 SNHLY and CDR2 FYNNEI. J lost 5 bases, V lost 5 bases, and 9 bases had no gene match. This CDR3 is 14 amino acids long. This CDR3 reads CASSPGGGRHEQYF. CDR3 nucleotide sequence: TGTGCCAGCAGTCCAGGGGGTGGACGGCACGAGCAGTACTTC.

This clone was seen just once. One junction end disagrees with the germline gene, perhaps due to a read error. This rearrangement joins TRBV10-2 to TRBJ2-7; D perhaps matches TRBD2 (6 bases). This CDR3 has 13 residues. Germline V gene sequence: CDR1 WSHSY, CDR2 SAAADI. The CDR3 DNA follows: TGCGCCAGCAGTGAGTATGGACGGAGGGAGCCGTACTTC. Protein product: CASSEYGRREPYF.

This rearrangement joins TRBV28 to TRBJ2-7, with 7 bases lining up with TRBD2. V lost 5 bases and J lost 6; bases outside the gene matches: 13. There are 15 residues in the CDR3. Germline V CDR1 and CDR2: MDHEN, SYDVKM. The CDR3 region has the DNA TGTGCCAGCAGTCCTACGGGGGAGGGGAAAGGCGAGCAGTACTTC. Amino acids: CASSPTGEGKGEQYF.

The chain employs TRBV6-1 and TRBJ2-3; TRBD2 matches 11 bases. The CDR3 runs 15 residues. In germline, CDR1 is MNHNS, CDR2 SASEGT. The trim removed 6 bases at V and 4 bases at J, leaving 6 bases unmatched. CDR3 in DNA: TGTGCCAGCAGAACTAGCGGGAGAGGTTCAGATACGCAGTATTTT. Protein: CASRTSGRGSDTQYF.

This chain connects TRBV5-1 to TRBJ2-3, with 7 bases identical to TRBD1. Germline-derived CDR1 and CDR2 are SGHRS and YFSETQ. Trimming removed 3 bases from V and 1 base from J; junction bases left unmatched: 5. This CDR3 has 15 residues. The CDR3 region is CASSSTGTGTDTQYF. The DNA of the CDR3 is TGCGCCAGCAGCTCCACAGGGACAGGCACAGATACGCAGTATTTT.